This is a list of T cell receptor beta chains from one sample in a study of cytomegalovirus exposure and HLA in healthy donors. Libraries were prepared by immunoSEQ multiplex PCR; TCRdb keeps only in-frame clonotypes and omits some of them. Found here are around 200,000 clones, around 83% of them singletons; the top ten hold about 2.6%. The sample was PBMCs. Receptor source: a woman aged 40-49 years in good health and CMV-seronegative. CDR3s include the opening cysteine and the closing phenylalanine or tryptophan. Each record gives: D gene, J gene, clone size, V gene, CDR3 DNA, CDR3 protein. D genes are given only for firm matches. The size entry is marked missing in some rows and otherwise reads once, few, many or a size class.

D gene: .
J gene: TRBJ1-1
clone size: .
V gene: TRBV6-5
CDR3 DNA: TGTGCCAGCAGTACCACAGGGGAAGCTTTCTTT
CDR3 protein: CASSTTGEAFF

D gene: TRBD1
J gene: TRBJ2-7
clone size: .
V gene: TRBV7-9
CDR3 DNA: TGTGCCAGCAGCTTAGGACAGGGTTATTCCTACGAGCAGTACTTC
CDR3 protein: CASSLGQGYSYEQYF

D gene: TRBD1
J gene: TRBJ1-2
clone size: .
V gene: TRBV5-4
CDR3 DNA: TGTGCCAGCAGCACAGACAGGGGGGTGTCGCGTGGCTACACCTTC
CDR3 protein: CASSTDRGVSRGYTF

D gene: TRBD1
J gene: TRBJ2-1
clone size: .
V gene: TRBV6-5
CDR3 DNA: TGTGCCAGCATCAGGACAGGGAGAGACAATGAGCAGTTCTTC
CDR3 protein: CASIRTGRDNEQFF

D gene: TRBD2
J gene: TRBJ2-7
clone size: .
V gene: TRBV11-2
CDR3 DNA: TGTGCCAGCAGCTTATTTCGGACTAGCGGCTACGAGCAGTACTTC
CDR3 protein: CASSLFRTSGYEQYF

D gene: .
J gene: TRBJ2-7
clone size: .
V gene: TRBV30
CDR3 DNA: TGTGCCTGGAGTCTCGACAGCCGGGGGTACGAGCAGTACTTC
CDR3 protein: CAWSLDSRGYEQYF

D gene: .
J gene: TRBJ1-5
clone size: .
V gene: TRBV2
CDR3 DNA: TGTGCCAGCAGTGAAGAGTGGGGGGGTAGCAATCAGCCCCAGCATTTT
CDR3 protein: CASSEEWGGSNQPQHF

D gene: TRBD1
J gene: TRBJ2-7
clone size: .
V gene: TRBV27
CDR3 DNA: TGTGCCAGCAGACTCTCCCGGGACAGGGGCGGCGAGCAGTACTTC
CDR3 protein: CASRLSRDRGGEQYF

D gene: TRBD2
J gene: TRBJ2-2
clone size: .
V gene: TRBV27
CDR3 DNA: TGTGCCAGCAGTTCCCTACACATTGGACTAGCGGGATGGTCTAAGGCCGGGGAGCTGTTTTTT
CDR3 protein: CASSSLHIGLAGWSKAGELFF

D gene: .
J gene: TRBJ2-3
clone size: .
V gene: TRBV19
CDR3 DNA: TGTGCCAGTAGTGAGTCCTTCGATACGCAGTATTTT
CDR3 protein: CASSESFDTQYF

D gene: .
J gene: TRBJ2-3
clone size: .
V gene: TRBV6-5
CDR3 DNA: TGTGCCAGCAGCTATGGATTCAGAGGCTATACGCAGTATTTT
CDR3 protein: CASSYGFRGYTQYF

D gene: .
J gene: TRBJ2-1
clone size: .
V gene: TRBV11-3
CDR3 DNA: TGTGCCAGCAGCCCAGACAGCGGGTACAATGAGCAGTTCTTC
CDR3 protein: CASSPDSGYNEQFF

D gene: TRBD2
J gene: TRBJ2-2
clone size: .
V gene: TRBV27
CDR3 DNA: TGTGCCAGCAGTCAAACCGGGACTAGAGACACCGGGGAGCTGTTTTTT
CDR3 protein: CASSQTGTRDTGELFF

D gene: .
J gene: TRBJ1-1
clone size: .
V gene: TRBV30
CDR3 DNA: TGTGCCTGGAGTGTACAGGCGAACACTGAAGCTTTCTTT
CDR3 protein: CAWSVQANTEAFF

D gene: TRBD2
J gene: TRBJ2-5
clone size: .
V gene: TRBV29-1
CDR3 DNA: TGCAGCGTATTAGCGGGACGGGAGACCCAGTACTTC
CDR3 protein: CSVLAGRETQYF

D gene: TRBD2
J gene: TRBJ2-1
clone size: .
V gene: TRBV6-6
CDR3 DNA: TGTGCCAGCAGTTACCGAGGCGGGAGGGGGAATGAGCAGTTCTTC
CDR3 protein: CASSYRGGRGNEQFF

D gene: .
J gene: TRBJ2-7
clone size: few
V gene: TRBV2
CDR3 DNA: TGTGCCAGCAGTGTTAGACAGAGCTCCTACGAGCAGTACTTC
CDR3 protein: CASSVRQSSYEQYF

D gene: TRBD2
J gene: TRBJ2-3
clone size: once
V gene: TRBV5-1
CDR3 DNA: TGCGCCAGCAGCTTGCTAGCGGGAGTTGGGACAGATACGCAGTATTTT
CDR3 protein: CASSLLAGVGTDTQYF

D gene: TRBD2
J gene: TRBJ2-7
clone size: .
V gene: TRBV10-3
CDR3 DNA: TGTGCCATCAGTGACCCCGGACTAGCGGGAGGGAACGAGCAGTACTTC
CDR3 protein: CAISDPGLAGGNEQYF

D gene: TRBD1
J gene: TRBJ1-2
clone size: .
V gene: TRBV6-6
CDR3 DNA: TGTGCCAGCAGGGGAACGGGACAGGGGGTTGAAGGCTACACCTTC
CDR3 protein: CASRGTGQGVEGYTF

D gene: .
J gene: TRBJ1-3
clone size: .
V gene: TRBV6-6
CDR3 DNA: TGTGCCAGCAATGCGATTAACTCTGGAAACACCATATATTTT
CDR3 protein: CASNAINSGNTIYF

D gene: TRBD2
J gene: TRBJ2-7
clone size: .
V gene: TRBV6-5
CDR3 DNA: TGTGCCAGCAGCCCGACTAGCGGGGAGTATGAGCAGTACTTC
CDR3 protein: CASSPTSGEYEQYF

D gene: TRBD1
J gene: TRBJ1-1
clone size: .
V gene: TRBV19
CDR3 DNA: TGTGCCAGTAGTATGACAGGGGGTGAAGCTTTCTTT
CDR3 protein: CASSMTGGEAFF

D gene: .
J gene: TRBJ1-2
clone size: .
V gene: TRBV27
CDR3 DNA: TGTGCCAGCAGGCCGGGATCGGCAGTCTATGGCTACACCTTC
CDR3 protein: CASRPGSAVYGYTF

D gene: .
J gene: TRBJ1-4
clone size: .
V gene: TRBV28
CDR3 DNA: TGTGCCAGCAGTGTACAGTCGGAAAAACTGTTTTTT
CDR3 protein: CASSVQSEKLFF

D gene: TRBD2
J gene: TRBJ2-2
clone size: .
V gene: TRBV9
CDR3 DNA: TGTGCCAGCAGCGTAGGCCCAGCGGGAGCCGTAGGGGAGCTGTTTTTT
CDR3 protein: CASSVGPAGAVGELFF

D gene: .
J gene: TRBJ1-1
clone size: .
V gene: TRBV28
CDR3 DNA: TGTGCCAGCATCCGGGGGGACCTCGAGACCACTGAAGCTTTCTTT
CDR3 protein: CASIRGDLETTEAFF

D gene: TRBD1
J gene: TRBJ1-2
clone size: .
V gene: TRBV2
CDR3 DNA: TGTGCCAGCGAGCGACAGGGTGGTGGTGATGGCTACACCTTC
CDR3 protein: CASERQGGGDGYTF

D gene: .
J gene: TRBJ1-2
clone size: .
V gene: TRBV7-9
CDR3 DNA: TGTGCCAGCAGCCCACTACCGGGCTACACCTTC
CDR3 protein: CASSPLPGYTF

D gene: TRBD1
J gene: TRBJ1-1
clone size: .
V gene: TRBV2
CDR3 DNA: TGTGCCAGCAGTGGGCAAGTAGAGGACAGGGATTTT
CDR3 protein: CASSGQVEDRDF

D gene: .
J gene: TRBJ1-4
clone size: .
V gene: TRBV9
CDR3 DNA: TGTGCCAGCAGCGGGGGGGATTTGGGTGAAAAACTGTTTTTT
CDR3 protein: CASSGGDLGEKLFF

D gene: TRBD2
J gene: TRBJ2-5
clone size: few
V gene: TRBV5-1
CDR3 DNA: TGCGCCAGCTTGACTAGCGGTTCTGATGGGGAGACCCAGTACTTC
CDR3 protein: CASLTSGSDGETQYF

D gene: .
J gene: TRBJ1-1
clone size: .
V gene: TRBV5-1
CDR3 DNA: TGCGCCAGCAGCTGGCAGAGTCCGGGGACAAACACTGAAGCTTTCTTT
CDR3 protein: CASSWQSPGTNTEAFF

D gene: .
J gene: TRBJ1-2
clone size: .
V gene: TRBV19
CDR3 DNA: TGTGCCAGTAGGCCCTCACGGGGATGGGCTAACTATGGCTACACCTTC
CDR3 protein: CASRPSRGWANYGYTF

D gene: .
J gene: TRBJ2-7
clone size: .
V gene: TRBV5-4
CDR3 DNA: TGTGCCAGCAGCTTGCTGGCCAGCGGCGAGCAGTACTTC
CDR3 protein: CASSLLASGEQYF

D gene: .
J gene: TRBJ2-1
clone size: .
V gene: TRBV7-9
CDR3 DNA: TGTGCCAGCAGCTTAGCGGAGTACTCCTACAATGAGCAGTTCTTC
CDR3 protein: CASSLAEYSYNEQFF

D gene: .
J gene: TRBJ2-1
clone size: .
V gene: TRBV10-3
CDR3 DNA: TGTGCCATCAGCCCGCAAACTGCGGTCGAACAGTTCTTC
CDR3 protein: CAISPQTAVEQFF

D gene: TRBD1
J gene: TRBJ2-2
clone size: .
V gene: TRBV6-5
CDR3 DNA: TGTGCCAGCAGTTCGCGACAGGGGGCAGGAACCGGGGAGCTGTTTTTT
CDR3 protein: CASSSRQGAGTGELFF

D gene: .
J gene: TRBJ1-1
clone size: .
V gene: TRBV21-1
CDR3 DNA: TGTGCCAGCAGCTCACAGGTGTTTGCTGAAGCTTTCTTT
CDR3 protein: CASSSQVFAEAFF

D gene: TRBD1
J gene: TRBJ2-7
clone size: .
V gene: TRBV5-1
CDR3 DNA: TGCGCCAGCAGCTTGGTAGGGGGCGGGCAATCCTCCTACGAGCAGTACTTC
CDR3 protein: CASSLVGGGQSSYEQYF

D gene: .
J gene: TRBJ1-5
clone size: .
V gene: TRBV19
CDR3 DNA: TGTGCCAGTAGTATGCGGGGGAGCAATAGCAATCAGCCCCAGCATTTT
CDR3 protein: CASSMRGSNSNQPQHF

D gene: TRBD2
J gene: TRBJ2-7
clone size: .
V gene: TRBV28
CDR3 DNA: TGTGCCAGCAGTACCCGACTAGCGGGAGTTGGGCCCTACGAGCAGTACTTC
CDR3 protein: CASSTRLAGVGPYEQYF

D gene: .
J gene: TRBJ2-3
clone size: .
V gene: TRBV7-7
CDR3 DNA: TGTGCCAGCAGCTTAGGGTTCGACAGACGCACAGATACGCAGTATTTT
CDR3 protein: CASSLGFDRRTDTQYF

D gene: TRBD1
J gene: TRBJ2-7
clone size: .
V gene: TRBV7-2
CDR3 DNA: TGTGCCAGCAGCTTAGTCGGGACAGGGGCCGAGCAGTACTTC
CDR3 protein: CASSLVGTGAEQYF

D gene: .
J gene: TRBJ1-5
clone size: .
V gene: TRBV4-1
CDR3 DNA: TGCGCCAGCAGCGTAAAACAGTCGGGGGATCAGCCCCAGCATTTT
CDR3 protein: CASSVKQSGDQPQHF

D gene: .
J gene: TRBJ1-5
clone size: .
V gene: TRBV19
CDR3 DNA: TGTGCCAGTAGTATATCAGGGTTTCAGCCCCAGCATTTT
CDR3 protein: CASSISGFQPQHF

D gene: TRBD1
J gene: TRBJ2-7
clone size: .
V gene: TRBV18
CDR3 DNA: TGTGCCAGCTCACCCGGGACAGGGGGCACCTACGAGCAGTACTTC
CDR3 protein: CASSPGTGGTYEQYF

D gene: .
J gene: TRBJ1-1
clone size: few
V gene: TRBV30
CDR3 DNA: TGTGCCTGGAGTCCGCAGGGAGGGATTGAAGCTTTCTTT
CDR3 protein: CAWSPQGGIEAFF

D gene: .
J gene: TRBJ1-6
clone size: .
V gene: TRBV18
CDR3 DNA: TGTGCCAGCTCACCCTTTTCCGGTCAGACTTATAATTCACCCCTCCACTTT
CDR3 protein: CASSPFSGQTYNSPLHF

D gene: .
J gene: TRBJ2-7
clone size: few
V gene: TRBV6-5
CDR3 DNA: TGTGCCACCTCCCGGGGCTACGAGCAGTACTTC
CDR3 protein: CATSRGYEQYF

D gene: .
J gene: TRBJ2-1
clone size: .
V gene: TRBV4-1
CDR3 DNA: TGCGCCAGCAGCCAAGTAATGGGGGGTGGGGGCAATGAGCAGTTCTTC
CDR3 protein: CASSQVMGGGGNEQFF

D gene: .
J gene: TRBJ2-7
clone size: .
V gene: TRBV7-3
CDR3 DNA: TGTGCCAGCAGCTTAGCCCCTGGCTGGCCCTACGAGCAGTACTTC
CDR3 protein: CASSLAPGWPYEQYF

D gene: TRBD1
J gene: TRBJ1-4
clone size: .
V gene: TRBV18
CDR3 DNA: TGTGCCAGCTCTACCGGGACAGGGAATGAAAAACTGTTTTTT
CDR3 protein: CASSTGTGNEKLFF